Following are 8 T cell receptor beta chains from one sample sequenced in a study of T-cell memory formation after mild COVID-19. MiXCR, applied by TCRdb to the 5' RACE reads, yields one record per CDR3 protein. The table lists roughly 400,000 distinct CDR3 sequences, 24% of them singletons. The specimen was PBMCs or a T cell subset sorted from them (not recorded which). The receptors derive from an adult woman who had mild COVID-19 (a few samples of this study predate the infection). Cell type and time point are not known.

DNA of the CDR3: TGTGCCAGCAGCGTAGAGTTACACTACAATGAGCAGTTCTTC. Its protein is CASSVELHYNEQFF. The gene calls are TRBV9 and TRBJ2-1, with D unresolved. CDR1 is SGDLS and CDR2 is YYNGEE in the germline V gene. This CDR3 comprises 14 residues. The V gene lost 0 bases and the J gene lost 3 bases, with 7 bases spanning the gap. The full variable domain, in which reference TRBV9 and TRBJ2-1 provide the parts outside the CDR3, is DSGVTQTPKHLITATGQRVTLRCSPRSGDLSVYWYQQSLDQGLQFLIQYYNGEERAKGNILERFSAQQFPDLHSELNLSSLELGDSALYFCASSVELHYNEQFFGPGTRLTVL.

This chain uses TRBV3-1 with TRBJ2-5; 10 nucleotides match TRBD2. The CDR3 is 15 amino acids. Germline V gene lookup returns CDR1 LGHDT and CDR2 YNNKEL (reference sequence). The J segment lost 4 bases and the V segment lost 4 bases, leaving 6 bases of the junction unmatched. The CDR3 reads CASSPGLARGETQYF. In nucleotides, the CDR3 is TGTGCCAGCAGCCCGGGACTAGCGCGGGGAGAGACCCAGTACTTC.

This clonotype came up once. The chain has TRBV10-3 and TRBJ2-3, with D possibly called TRBD1 or TRBD2 (5 bases each). CDR1 is ENHRY and CDR2 is SYGVKD in the germline V gene. The V end lost 10 bases, the J end lost 0 bases, and 11 bases lay between the germline ends. This CDR3 has 13 residues. CDR3 in DNA: TGTGCCACCCGGGACGGTAGCACAGATACGCAGTATTTT. This encodes CATRDGSTDTQYF.

The V gene is TRBV21-1, the J gene TRBJ2-7. TRBV21-1 is marked as a pseudogene. The CDR3 spans 12 residues. For the CDR3, the DNA is TGTGCCAGCAGCAAAGTCACCTACGAGCAGTACTTC. Translation gives CASSKVTYEQYF.

This clonotype was observed a handful of times. The chain employs TRBV12-3 or TRBV12-4 and TRBJ2-2; possible D gene TRBD2, 6 bases. The CDR3 covers 16 residues. Trimming removed 2 bases at V and 0 bases at J, with 10 bases between. In DNA form, the CDR3 reads TGTGCCAGCAGTTTAATGTTAGCGGCGAACACCGGGGAGCTGTTTTTT. Translating it yields CASSLMLAANTGELFF.

This sequence joins TRBV4-1 and TRBJ1-2; D gene unclear. This CDR3 contains 16 residues. Germline-derived CDR1 and CDR2 are MGHRA and YSYEKL. Trimming cost V 0 bases and J 8 bases, with 19 bases left between them. The CDR3 DNA sequence: TGCGCCAGCAGCCAAGATCGGGTAGGACTAACAGAGGGCTACACCTTC. Translated: CASSQDRVGLTEGYTF.

This clonotype was seen a few times. V and J are TRBV12-3 or TRBV12-4 and TRBJ2-2, with 8 bases lining up with TRBD2. V lost 8 bases, J lost 6 bases, and 5 bases stayed unmatched. The CDR3 totals 13 residues. The CDR3 DNA reads as TGTGCCAGCGAGGCGGGGGGACCCGGGGAGCTGTTTTTT. This codes for CASEAGGPGELFF.

The rearrangement links TRBV24-1 to TRBJ2-1; D is possibly TRBD1 (5 bases). The CDR3 spans 16 residues. The V gene's germline CDR1 is KGHDR and CDR2 SFDVKD. V was clipped by 2 bases and J by 0 bases, with 10 bases between them. CDR3: CATSDSTASSYNEQFF. In DNA form, the CDR3 reads TGTGCCACCAGTGATTCGACAGCGAGCTCCTACAATGAGCAGTTCTTC.